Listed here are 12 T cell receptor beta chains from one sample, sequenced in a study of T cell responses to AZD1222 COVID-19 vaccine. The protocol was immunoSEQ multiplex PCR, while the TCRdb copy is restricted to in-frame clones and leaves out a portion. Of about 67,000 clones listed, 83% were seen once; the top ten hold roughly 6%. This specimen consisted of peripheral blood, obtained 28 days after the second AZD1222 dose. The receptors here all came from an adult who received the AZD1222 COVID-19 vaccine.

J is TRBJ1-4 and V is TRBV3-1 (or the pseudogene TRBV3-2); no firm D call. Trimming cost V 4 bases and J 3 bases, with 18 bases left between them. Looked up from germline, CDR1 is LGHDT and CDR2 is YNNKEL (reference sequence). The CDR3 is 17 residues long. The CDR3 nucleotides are TGTGCCAGCAGCCCAAATCGGAAATCGCATGCTAATGAAAAACTGTTTTTT. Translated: CASSPNRKSHANEKLFF.

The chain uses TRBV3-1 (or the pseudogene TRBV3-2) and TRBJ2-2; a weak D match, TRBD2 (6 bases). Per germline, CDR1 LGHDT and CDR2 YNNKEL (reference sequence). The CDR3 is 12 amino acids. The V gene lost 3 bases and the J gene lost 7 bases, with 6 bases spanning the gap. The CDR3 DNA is TGTGCCAGCAGCCAGCGGGACGGGGAGCTGTTTTTT. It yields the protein CASSQRDGELFF.

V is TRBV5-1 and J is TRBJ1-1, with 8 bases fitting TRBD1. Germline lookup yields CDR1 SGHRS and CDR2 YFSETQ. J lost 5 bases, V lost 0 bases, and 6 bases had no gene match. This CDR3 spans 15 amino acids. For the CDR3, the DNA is TGCGCCAGCAGCTTGGCAGGGGGCGCTGGTACTGAAGCTTTCTTT. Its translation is CASSLAGGAGTEAFF. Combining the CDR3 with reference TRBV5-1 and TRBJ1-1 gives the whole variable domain KAGVTQTPRYLIKTRGQQVTLSCSPISGHRSVSWYQQTPGQGLQFLFEYFSETQRNKGNFPGRFSGRQFSNSRSEMNVSTLELGDSALYLCASSLAGGAGTEAFFGQGTRLTVV.

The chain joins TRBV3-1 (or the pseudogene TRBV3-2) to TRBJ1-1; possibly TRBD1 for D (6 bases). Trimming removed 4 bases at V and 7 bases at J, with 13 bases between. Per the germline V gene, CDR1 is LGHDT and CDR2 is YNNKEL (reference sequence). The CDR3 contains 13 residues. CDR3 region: CASSRAGDYEAFF. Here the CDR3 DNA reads TGTGCCAGCAGCCGGGCAGGGGACTATGAAGCTTTCTTT.

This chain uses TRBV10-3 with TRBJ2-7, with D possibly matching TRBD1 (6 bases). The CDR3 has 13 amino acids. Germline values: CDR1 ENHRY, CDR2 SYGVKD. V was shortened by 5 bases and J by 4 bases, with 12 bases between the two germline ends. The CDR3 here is CAISINREYEQYF. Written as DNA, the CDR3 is TGTGCCATCAGTATAAACAGGGAATACGAGCAGTACTTC.

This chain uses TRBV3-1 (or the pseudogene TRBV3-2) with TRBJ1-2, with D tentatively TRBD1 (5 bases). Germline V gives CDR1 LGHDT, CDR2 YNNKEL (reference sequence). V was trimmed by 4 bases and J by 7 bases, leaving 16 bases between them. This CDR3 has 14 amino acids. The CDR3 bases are TGTGCCAGCAGCCCAACCCGGGGCGGTAGTGGCTACACCTTC. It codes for CASSPTRGGSGYTF.

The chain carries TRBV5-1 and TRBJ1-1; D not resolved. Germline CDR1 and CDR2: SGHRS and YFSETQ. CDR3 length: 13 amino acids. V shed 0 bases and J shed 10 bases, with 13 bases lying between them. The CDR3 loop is CASSLDPLGGAFF. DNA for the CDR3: TGCGCCAGCAGCTTGGACCCTCTGGGTGGAGCTTTCTTT.

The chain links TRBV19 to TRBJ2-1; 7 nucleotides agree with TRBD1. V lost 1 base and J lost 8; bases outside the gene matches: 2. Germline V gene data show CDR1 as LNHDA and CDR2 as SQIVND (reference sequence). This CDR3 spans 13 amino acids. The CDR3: CASSIGQGDEQFF. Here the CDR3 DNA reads TGTGCCAGTAGTATAGGCCAGGGGGATGAGCAGTTCTTC.

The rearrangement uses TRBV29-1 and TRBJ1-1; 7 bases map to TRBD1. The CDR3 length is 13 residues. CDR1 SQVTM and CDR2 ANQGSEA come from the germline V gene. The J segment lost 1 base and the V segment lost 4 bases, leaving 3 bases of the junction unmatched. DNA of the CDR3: TGCAGCGTTGGGGGGACAGCGAACACTGAAGCTTTCTTT. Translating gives CSVGGTANTEAFF.

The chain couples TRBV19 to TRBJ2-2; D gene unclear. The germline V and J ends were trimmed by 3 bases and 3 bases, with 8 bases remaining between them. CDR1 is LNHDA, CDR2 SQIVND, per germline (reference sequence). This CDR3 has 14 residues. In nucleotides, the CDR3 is TGTGCCAGTAGTATGGGCGTATACACCGGGGAGCTGTTTTTT. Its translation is CASSMGVYTGELFF.

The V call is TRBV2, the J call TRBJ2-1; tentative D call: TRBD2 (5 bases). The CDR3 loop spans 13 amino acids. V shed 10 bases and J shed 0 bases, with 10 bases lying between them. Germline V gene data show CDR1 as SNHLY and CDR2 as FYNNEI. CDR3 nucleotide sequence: TGTGCCACTGGACTTGACTCCTACAATGAGCAGTTCTTC. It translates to CATGLDSYNEQFF.

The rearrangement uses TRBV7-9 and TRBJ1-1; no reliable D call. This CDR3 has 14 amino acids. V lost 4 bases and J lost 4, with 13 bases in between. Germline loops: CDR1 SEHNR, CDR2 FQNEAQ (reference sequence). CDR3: CASSWNPESTEAFF. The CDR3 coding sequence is TGTGCCAGCAGCTGGAACCCGGAGTCCACTGAAGCTTTCTTT.